This T cell receptor beta chain is from a study of cytomegalovirus exposure and HLA in healthy donors. It was with 60 Vbeta and 13 Jbeta primers that the PCR ran. Profiling relied on immunoSEQ multiplex PCR, and the TCRdb table lists in-frame clones only, not all of them. The repertoire holds around 200,000 clones, with 80% as singletons. Trimming cost V 3 bases and J 4 bases, with 15 bases left between them. Germline CDR1 and CDR2: GTSNPN and SVGIG (reference sequence). There are 14 residues in the CDR3. The sequence was obtained from a boy between 5 and 17 years old in good health and CMV-seronegative. The sample consisted of PBMCs. The genes are TRBV30 and TRBJ1-2; tentative D call: TRBD1 (5 bases). CDR3 nucleotides: TGTGCCTGGAGGCCCAGGGTTAGGGGCTATGGCTACACCTTC. It codes for CAWRPRVRGYGYTF.